This is a list of T cell receptor beta chains from one sample in a study of blood T cell repertoires in COVID-19. TCRdb keeps only in-frame clones here, not all; method: immunoSEQ multiplex PCR. The sample has tens of thousands of clones, 70% to 90% seen once; the top ten hold about 10%. What was sequenced was peripheral blood. All receptors come from a human donor in a cohort sampled during active COVID-19. The donor label of this sample is uncertain. Both conserved end residues are part of each CDR3. The order of the fields is CDR3 length, J gene, clone size, D gene, V gene, CDR3 protein, CDR3 DNA. The D gene is left open where the match is weak. The size field is filled for only some rows; it gives once, few, many or a size class.

len: 14; j_gene: TRBJ2-2; abundance: -; d_gene: -; v_gene: TRBV18; CDR3aa: CASSPGGNTGELFF; CDR3nt: TGTGCCAGCTCACCCGGCGGGAACACCGGGGAGCTGTTTTTT
len: 13; j_gene: TRBJ2-3; abundance: -; d_gene: -; v_gene: TRBV3-1/TRBV3-2; CDR3aa: CASSPHNTDTQYF; CDR3nt: TGTGCCAGCAGCCCACACAACACAGATACGCAGTATTTT
len: 12; j_gene: TRBJ2-5; abundance: -; d_gene: TRBD1; v_gene: TRBV20-1; CDR3aa: CSARDRVETQYF; CDR3nt: TGCAGTGCTCGTGACAGGGTGGAGACCCAGTACTTC
len: 15; j_gene: TRBJ2-1; abundance: -; d_gene: TRBD1; v_gene: TRBV24-1; CDR3aa: CATSDSGGWDNEQFF; CDR3nt: TGTGCCACCAGTGATTCAGGGGGCTGGGACAATGAGCAGTTCTTC
len: 15; j_gene: TRBJ1-3; abundance: -; d_gene: -; v_gene: TRBV19; CDR3aa: CASSRPYRAGNTIYF; CDR3nt: TGTGCCAGTAGCAGGCCCTACAGGGCTGGAAACACCATATATTTT
len: 16; j_gene: TRBJ2-7; abundance: -; d_gene: TRBD2; v_gene: TRBV2; CDR3aa: CASSGASGRPPYEQYF; CDR3nt: TGTGCCAGCAGCGGGGCTAGCGGGAGGCCCCCCTACGAGCAGTACTTC
len: 17; j_gene: TRBJ2-7; abundance: -; d_gene: TRBD2; v_gene: TRBV3-1/TRBV3-2; CDR3aa: CASSPLRTSGKSYEQYF; CDR3nt: TGTGCCAGCAGCCCCCTAAGGACTAGCGGGAAGAGCTACGAGCAGTACTTC
len: 13; j_gene: TRBJ1-6; abundance: -; d_gene: -; v_gene: TRBV7-9; CDR3aa: CASSGGGLSPLHF; CDR3nt: TGTGCCAGCAGTGGGGGGGGGCTCTCACCCCTCCACTTT
len: 17; j_gene: TRBJ1-5; abundance: -; d_gene: -; v_gene: TRBV12-2; CDR3aa: CASRLWARGRSNQPQHF; CDR3nt: TGTGCAAGTCGCTTATGGGCCAGGGGGCGAAGCAATCAGCCCCAGCATTTT
len: 14; j_gene: TRBJ2-3; abundance: -; d_gene: TRBD2; v_gene: TRBV19; CDR3aa: CASKGLVSTDTQYF; CDR3nt: TGTGCCAGTAAAGGACTAGTCTCCACAGATACGCAGTATTTT
len: 15; j_gene: TRBJ2-7; abundance: -; d_gene: TRBD1; v_gene: TRBV5-1; CDR3aa: CASSQNFGTAYEQYF; CDR3nt: TGCGCCAGCAGCCAGAACTTTGGGACAGCGTACGAGCAGTACTTC
len: 17; j_gene: TRBJ2-6; abundance: -; d_gene: -; v_gene: TRBV5-6; CDR3aa: CATPHSGKDSGANVLTF; CDR3nt: TGTGCCACCCCCCATTCAGGGAAAGACTCTGGGGCCAACGTCCTGACTTTC
len: 15; j_gene: TRBJ2-3; abundance: -; d_gene: TRBD2; v_gene: TRBV4-1; CDR3aa: CASSRLGTSRDTQYF; CDR3nt: TGCGCCAGCAGTCGACTTGGGACTAGCAGAGATACGCAGTATTTT
len: 16; j_gene: TRBJ2-1; abundance: once; d_gene: -; v_gene: TRBV7-3; CDR3aa: CASSLGISSSYNEQFF; CDR3nt: TGTGCCAGCAGCTTAGGCATCTCAAGCTCCTACAATGAGCAGTTCTTC
len: 17; j_gene: TRBJ2-5; abundance: -; d_gene: TRBD2; v_gene: TRBV10-2; CDR3aa: CASRGGTSGTIGETQYF; CDR3nt: TGCGCCAGCAGGGGGGGGACTAGCGGGACCATCGGGGAGACCCAGTACTTC
len: 14; j_gene: TRBJ2-7; abundance: -; d_gene: -; v_gene: TRBV29-1; CDR3aa: CSVVTEKRTYEQYF; CDR3nt: TGCAGCGTTGTAACTGAGAAGCGGACCTACGAGCAGTACTTC
len: 15; j_gene: TRBJ2-1; abundance: -; d_gene: TRBD1; v_gene: TRBV30; CDR3aa: CAYSGTGAPYNEQFF; CDR3nt: TGTGCTTACTCCGGGACAGGGGCCCCATACAATGAGCAGTTCTTC
len: 13; j_gene: TRBJ1-2; abundance: -; d_gene: -; v_gene: TRBV25-1; CDR3aa: CASSVGTPYGYTF; CDR3nt: TGTGCCAGCAGTGTGGGGACACCTTATGGCTACACCTTC
len: 15; j_gene: TRBJ2-7; abundance: few; d_gene: TRBD1; v_gene: TRBV18; CDR3aa: CASSPGQGAMYEQYF; CDR3nt: TGTGCCAGCTCACCCGGACAGGGGGCCATGTACGAGCAGTACTTC
len: 15; j_gene: TRBJ1-5; abundance: -; d_gene: -; v_gene: TRBV19; CDR3aa: CASSIAPYSNQPQHF; CDR3nt: TGTGCCAGTAGTATAGCCCCCTATAGCAATCAGCCCCAGCATTTT